This entry is about one T cell receptor (beta chain). TCRdb re-called the 5' RACE reads with MiXCR, one entry per CDR3 protein. The sample lists thousands of distinct CDR3 sequences, approximately 59% occurring once. The CDR3 runs to 17 residues. V lost 2 bases, J lost 3 bases, and 17 bases lay in between. In germline, CDR1 is LNHNV, CDR2 YYDKDF (reference sequence). The TCR comes from a female donor with breast cancer. The sequencing sample was made of tumor-infiltrating memory CD4+ T cells sorted from the breast tumor. Subset here: memory CD4+ T cells, CD4+CD45RO+CD25-. The chain links TRBV15 to TRBJ2-4, with D possibly matching TRBD1 (7 bases). Here the CDR3 reads CATSRLGGQLGKNIQYF. Here the CDR3 DNA reads TGTGCCACCAGCAGACTCGGGGGACAGCTAGGCAAAAACATTCAGTACTTC.